Given below is one T cell receptor beta chain in context. This sample includes further DNA sequences coding for the same CDR3. The data derive from a study of blood T cell repertoires in COVID-19. As for the study in general: PBMCs, B-cell-depleted T cells, or T cells were the source of the cDNA or gDNA that made up the material.

V lost 0 bases to trimming and J lost 3 bases, with 5 bases between them. The CDR3 is made up of 13 amino acids. CDR1 is SGHAT, CDR2 FQNNGV, per germline. Participant ages covered about 18 to 95 years across 20 to 25 US areas. How the authors handled the data: Amplified reference gene primers provided the basis for estimating nucleated cell counts. Produced via immunoSEQ multiplex PCR; TCRdb's table is partial and in-frame only. V, J and clone size are taken as reported in that table, and D and trimming were inferred from the DNA itself. The sample holds roughly 270,000 clones, around 85% seen once. The source material was PBMCs or T cells enriched from blood (not recorded which). This TCR derives from a woman in her forties or fifties who had recovered from COVID-19. V and J are TRBV11-2 and TRBJ1-1; D is ambiguous. DNA of the CDR3: TGTGCCAGCAGCTTAGATCGAGACACTGAAGCTTTCTTT. Its translation is CASSLDRDTEAFF.